This T cell receptor beta chain was obtained from a study of shared clonotypes between healthy human individuals. The CDR3 covers 14 residues. Germline CDR1 is MDHEN and CDR2 is SYDVKM. The junction had 2 bases not matched to a gene; V was cut back by 4 bases and J by 4 bases. The authors' processing: Junction-only sequences without quality scores were provided by ImmunoSEQ, so filtering was different. The repertoire was sequenced with immunoSEQ multiplex PCR; TCRdb's copy has only in-frame clones and lacks some. V and J calls and clone size come straight from that table; D and trimming were deduced from the DNA. The sample carries 550,000 to 800,000 clones, approximately 79% recorded once. In the case of this clone: As yet, its antigen is unknown. The same CDR3 also results from other DNA sequences found in this sample.

Study results and caveats: When naive CD4 clonotypes were compared across a handful of donors, about 4.9% were shared. Sequencing depth was a factor that was expected to affect clonotype sharing among donors.

The source material was memory CD4+ T cells sorted from blood. Documented subset: CD45RA-negative fraction. This chain connects TRBV28 to TRBJ1-5; 9 nucleotides agree with TRBD1. The TCR comes from a woman in her twenties or thirties in good health. The DNA of the CDR3 is TGTGCCAGCAGTTCCGGGACAGGGAATCAGCCCCAGCATTTT. This encodes CASSSGTGNQPQHF.